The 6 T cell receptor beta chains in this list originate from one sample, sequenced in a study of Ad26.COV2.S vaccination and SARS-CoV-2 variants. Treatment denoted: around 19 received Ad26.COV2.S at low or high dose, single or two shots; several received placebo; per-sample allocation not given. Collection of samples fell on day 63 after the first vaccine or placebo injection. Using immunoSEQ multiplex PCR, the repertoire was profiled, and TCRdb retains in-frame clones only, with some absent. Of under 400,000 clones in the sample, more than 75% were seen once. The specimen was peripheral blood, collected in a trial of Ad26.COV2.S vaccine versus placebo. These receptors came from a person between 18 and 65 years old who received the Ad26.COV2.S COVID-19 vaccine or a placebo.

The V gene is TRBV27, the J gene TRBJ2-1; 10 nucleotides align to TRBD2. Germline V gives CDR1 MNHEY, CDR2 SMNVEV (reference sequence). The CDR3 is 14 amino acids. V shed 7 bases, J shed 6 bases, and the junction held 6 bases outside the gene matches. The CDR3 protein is CASTRLAGVNEQFF. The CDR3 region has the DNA TGTGCCAGCACTAGACTAGCGGGCGTCAATGAGCAGTTCTTC.

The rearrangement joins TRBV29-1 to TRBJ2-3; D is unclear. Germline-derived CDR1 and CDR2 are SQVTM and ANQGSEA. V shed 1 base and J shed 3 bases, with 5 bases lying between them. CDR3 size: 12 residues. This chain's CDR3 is CSVEVSTDTQYF. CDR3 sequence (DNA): TGCAGCGTTGAAGTTTCGACAGATACGCAGTATTTT.

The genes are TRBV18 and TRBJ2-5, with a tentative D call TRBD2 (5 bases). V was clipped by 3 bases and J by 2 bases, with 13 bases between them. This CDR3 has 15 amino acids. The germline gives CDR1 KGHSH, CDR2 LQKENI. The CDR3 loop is CASSPPTSKQETQYF. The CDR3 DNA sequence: TGTGCCAGCTCACCCCCTACTAGTAAACAAGAGACCCAGTACTTC.

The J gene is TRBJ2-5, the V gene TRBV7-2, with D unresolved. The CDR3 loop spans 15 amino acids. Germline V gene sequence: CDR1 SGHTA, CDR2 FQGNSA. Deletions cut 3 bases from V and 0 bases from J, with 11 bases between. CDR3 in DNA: TGTGCCAGCAGCTTTGCCGGGCTGTACCAAGAGACCCAGTACTTC. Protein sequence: CASSFAGLYQETQYF.

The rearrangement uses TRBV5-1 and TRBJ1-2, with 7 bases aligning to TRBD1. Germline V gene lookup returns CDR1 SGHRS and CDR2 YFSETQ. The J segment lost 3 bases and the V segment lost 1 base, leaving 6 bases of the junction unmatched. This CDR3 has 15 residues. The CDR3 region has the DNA TGCGCCAGCAGCTTGAGAGGGGGCGCGGACTATGGCTACACCTTC. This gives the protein CASSLRGGADYGYTF.

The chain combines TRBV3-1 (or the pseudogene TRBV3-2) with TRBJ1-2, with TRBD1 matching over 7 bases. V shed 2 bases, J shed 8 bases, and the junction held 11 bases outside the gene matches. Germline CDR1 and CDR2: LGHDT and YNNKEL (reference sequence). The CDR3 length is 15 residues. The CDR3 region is CASSQSRTGPLGYTF. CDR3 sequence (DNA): TGTGCCAGCAGCCAATCCCGGACAGGTCCATTAGGCTACACCTTC.